This T cell receptor beta chain was captured in a study of shared clonotypes between healthy human individuals. Study background: The study drew on two women and a few men aged 18 to 49 as donors.

CDR1 and CDR2 (germline): LNHDA, SQIVND (reference sequence). This CDR3 contains 13 residues. Trimming removed 3 bases from V and 4 bases from J, with 9 bases in between. Remarks on this clone: The antigen remains undetermined.

Study conclusions and caveats: Naive CD4 clonotype sharing across a few donors was about 5%.

The donors were all Caucasian adults (living in Nashville, Tennessee). Replicate PCRs from sorted subsets contained around 200 ng DNA, which is 30,000 to 35,000 T cell genomes. The method was immunoSEQ multiplex PCR; TCRdb's version includes in-frame clones alone and lacks a portion of them. The data hold approximately 2,000,000 clones, with just under 95% observed a single time. The genes are TRBV19 and TRBJ1-1; D not certain. This TCR was sampled from a man younger than 30 in good health. Some clones in this sample may be carry-over from other donors' samples. The sample consisted of naive CD4+ T cells from PBMCs. Subset reported: CD45RA+ positively selected. The CDR3 DNA follows: TGTGCCAGTAGTATTATGCAGGCCACTGAAGCTTTCTTT. This codes for CASSIMQATEAFF.